These 23 T cell receptor beta chains originate from one sample sequenced in a study of blood T cell repertoires in COVID-19 (dated by TCRdb to 2020 to 2022). Libraries were prepared through the immunoSEQ multiplex PCR assay. Sourced from immuneACCESS, this table was stored by TCRdb with only in-frame sequences that have V and J called. A share of the clones is absent; for the studies checked, an unresolved V gene accounts for under half, and the remainder has no known explanation. A total of fewer than 120,000 clones appear in this sample, around 76% of them only once. Together, the top ten hold around 3.5% of the sample. Specimen: peripheral blood. The receptors were gathered from an elderly woman with acute or convalescent COVID-19.

This clone was seen a single time. This sequence joins TRBV7-6 and TRBJ2-1, with TRBD2 matching 9 bases. There are 18 residues in the CDR3. Germline values: CDR1 SGHVS, CDR2 FNYEAQ. After removal of 4 bases from V and 7 bases from J, the junction contained 17 bases not matched to a gene. Written as DNA, the CDR3 is TGTGCCAGCAGCTCCCAAATACTTAGCGGGGGTTTAGGTAATGAGCAGTTCTTC. Translation: CASSSQILSGGLGNEQFF. The full variable domain, its missing parts supplied by reference TRBV7-6 and TRBJ2-1, is GAGVSQSPRYKVTKRGQDVALRCDPISGHVSLYWYRQALGQGPEFLTYFNYEAQQDKSGLPNDRFSAERPEGSISTLTIQRTEQRDSAMYRCASSSQILSGGLGNEQFFGPGTRLTVL.

The table lists this clone with a count of one. The rearrangement uses TRBV6-5 and TRBJ2-2; weak D call: TRBD1 (7 bases). V was cut by 7 bases and J by 7 bases, with 16 bases left in between. The germline V gene encodes CDR1 MNHEY and CDR2 SVGAGI. The CDR3 loop spans 14 amino acids. CDR3 sequence (DNA): TGTGCCAGCAACCACGACAGGGAGGACGGGGAGCTGTTTTTT. This codes for CASNHDREDGELFF.

This sequence joins TRBV7-2 and TRBJ1-1; D not certain. CDR1 is SGHTA, CDR2 FQGNSA, per germline. Between the trimmed V and J ends, which lost 4 bases and 0 bases, there was a span of 15 bases. The CDR3 totals 16 residues. CDR3: CASSSQAGRMNTEAFF. In DNA, the CDR3 is TGTGCCAGCAGCTCGCAGGCCGGTAGAATGAACACTGAAGCTTTCTTT.

This rearrangement joins TRBV6-5 to TRBJ2-7; TRBD1 is a possible D gene (6 bases). The CDR3 runs 12 residues. The germline V and J ends were trimmed by 6 bases and 6 bases, with 12 bases remaining between them. The germline gives CDR1 MNHEY, CDR2 SVGAGI. This CDR3 reads CASSSGVGEQYF. Written as DNA, the CDR3 is TGTGCCAGCAGCTCAGGGGTGGGCGAGCAGTACTTC.

J is TRBJ2-1 and V is TRBV4-1, with a tentative D call TRBD2 (7 bases). Trimming removed 0 bases at V and 9 bases at J, with 30 bases between. Germline CDR1 and CDR2: MGHRA and YSYEKL. The CDR3 spans 20 residues. The CDR3 loop reads CASSQDHLGGRGDKRSEQFF. The CDR3 DNA follows: TGCGCCAGCAGCCAAGATCACCTTGGAGGGAGGGGGGACAAAAGGAGTGAGCAGTTCTTC.

This chain connects TRBV29-1 to TRBJ2-3, with 11 bases that match TRBD1. This CDR3 region has 15 residues. J gave up 3 bases and V 3 bases, and 5 bases lay outside the gene matches. Germline loops: CDR1 SQVTM, CDR2 ANQGSEA. CDR3 sequence: CSVDGGTGGTDTQYF. CDR3 in DNA: TGCAGCGTTGATGGGGGGACAGGGGGGACAGATACGCAGTATTTT.

This chain connects TRBV11-2 to TRBJ2-1, with TRBD2 matching over 13 bases. Per germline, CDR1 SGHAT and CDR2 FQNNGV. The V gene end was trimmed by 5 bases and the J gene end by 5 bases; junction bases not matched to a gene: 9. CDR3 length equals 17 residues. CDR3 bases: TGTGCCAGCAGCCCCCGGACTAGCGGGAGCGTCAACAATGAGCAGTTCTTC. Translating it yields CASSPRTSGSVNNEQFF.

The V and J genes are TRBV7-2 and TRBJ1-5; 7 bases line up with TRBD1. CDR3 length equals 13 residues. Per the germline V gene, CDR1 is SGHTA and CDR2 is FQGNSA. The V gene end was trimmed by 2 bases and the J gene end by 11 bases; junction bases not matched to a gene: 6. The DNA of the CDR3 is TGTGCCAGCAGCTTAAAGGGGGCCCCGACCCAGCATTTT. Translation gives CASSLKGAPTQHF.

The genes are TRBV10-3 and TRBJ1-2; the match to TRBD1 covers 8 bases. The CDR3 extends over 14 amino acids. Trimming cost V 4 bases and J 4 bases; bases outside gene matches: 5. Germline CDR1 reads ENHRY; CDR2 reads SYGVKD. The CDR3 DNA sequence: TGTGCCATCAGTGGGGGGACAGGCCCCTATGGCTACACCTTC. This encodes CAISGGTGPYGYTF.

The V and J genes are TRBV5-1 and TRBJ1-4, with 11 bases identical to TRBD1. This CDR3 spans 16 amino acids. Per the germline V gene, CDR1 is SGHRS and CDR2 is YFSETQ. V gave up 0 bases and J gave up 8 bases; unmatched junction bases: 6. The CDR3 nucleotides read TGCGCCAGCAGCTTGGAGGTGGGGACAGGGGGAGAAAAACTGTTTTTT. Encoded protein: CASSLEVGTGGEKLFF.

The rearrangement links TRBV7-8 to TRBJ1-1; a weak D match, TRBD1 (5 bases). In germline, CDR1 is SGHVS, CDR2 FQNEAQ. CDR3 length equals 13 residues. V was cut by 5 bases and J by 7 bases, with 14 bases left in between. CDR3 loop: CASSHGGGFEAFF. DNA for the CDR3: TGTGCCAGCAGCCACGGGGGAGGTTTTGAAGCTTTCTTT. Looking up the rest from reference TRBV7-8 and TRBJ1-1 gives the full variable domain: GAGVSQSPRYKVAKRGQDVALRCDPISGHVSLFWYQQALGQGPEFLTYFQNEAQLDKSGLPSDRFFAERPEGSVSTLKIQRTQQEDSAVYLCASSHGGGFEAFFGQGTRLTVV.

The V call is TRBV18, the J call TRBJ2-7; 9 positions match TRBD1. The CDR3 is 19 amino acids. Trimming at V came to 3 bases and at J to 7 bases, leaving 22 bases not matched to a gene. Germline V gene data show CDR1 as KGHSH and CDR2 as LQKENI. CDR3 amino acids: CASSPPGTGPWAGGREQYF. As DNA, the CDR3 is TGTGCCAGCTCACCGCCAGGGACAGGGCCATGGGCCGGTGGTCGAGAGCAGTACTTC.

This rearrangement joins TRBV2 to TRBJ2-1, with 8 bases fitting TRBD2. The V gene's germline CDR1 is SNHLY and CDR2 FYNNEI. The CDR3 has 15 amino acids. The ends lost 5 bases at V and 4 bases at J; junction bases unmatched: 7. The CDR3 protein is CASSWELAAYNEQFF. In nucleotides, the CDR3 is TGTGCCAGCAGTTGGGAACTAGCGGCTTACAATGAGCAGTTCTTC.

CDR3 coding DNA: TGCGCCAGCAGCCCAACGGGACAGACAAATCAGCCCCAGCATTTT. It codes for CASSPTGQTNQPQHF. The genes are TRBV4-1 and TRBJ1-5; 7 bases align to TRBD1. The length of the CDR3 is 15 residues. Trimming at V came to 4 bases and at J to 4 bases, leaving 7 bases not matched to a gene. Per the germline V gene, CDR1 is MGHRA and CDR2 is YSYEKL.

This clone has just one count. This rearrangement joins TRBV11-2 to TRBJ2-7; TRBD1 matches 9 bases. V trimming: 1 base; J trimming: 1 base; junction bases outside the gene matches: 2. CDR1 SGHAT and CDR2 FQNNGV come from the germline V gene. This CDR3 region has 15 residues. Here the CDR3 DNA reads TGTGCCAGCAGCTTAGTAGGGACAGGGTCCTACGAGCAGTACTTC. Translating it yields CASSLVGTGSYEQYF.

The chain recombines TRBV9 with TRBJ2-7; 9 nucleotides agree with TRBD2. The length of the CDR3 is 15 residues. CDR1 and CDR2 from the germline V gene are SGDLS and YYNGEE. The ends lost 0 bases at V and 7 bases at J; junction bases unmatched: 8. The CDR3 sequence: CASSVDAGGLSEQYF. CDR3 nucleotides: TGTGCCAGCAGCGTAGATGCGGGGGGGCTGAGTGAGCAGTACTTC.

V usage is TRBV5-1 and J usage is TRBJ2-1; TRBD2 matches at 11 bases. V dropped 2 bases and J dropped 4; count of bases not matched to a gene: 14. The CDR3 runs 19 residues. The germline CDR1 and CDR2 sequences are SGHRS and YFSETQ. CDR3 residues: CASSLTMTSGTGGYNEQFF. CDR3 bases: TGCGCCAGCAGCTTAACAATGACTAGCGGGACGGGAGGATACAATGAGCAGTTCTTC. The full variable domain, completed using reference TRBV5-1 and TRBJ2-1, is KAGVTQTPRYLIKTRGQQVTLSCSPISGHRSVSWYQQTPGQGLQFLFEYFSETQRNKGNFPGRFSGRQFSNSRSEMNVSTLELGDSALYLCASSLTMTSGTGGYNEQFFGPGTRLTVL.

The chain is built from TRBV10-3 and TRBJ1-2; unclear D gene. V gave up 10 bases and J gave up 4 bases, with 19 bases separating them. The CDR3 contains 14 residues. The germline V gene encodes CDR1 ENHRY and CDR2 SYGVKD. This chain's CDR3 is CATGRGIEVYGYTF. The CDR3, as DNA: TGTGCCACCGGACGCGGGATAGAGGTCTATGGCTACACCTTC.

The chain recombines TRBV6-5 with TRBJ2-1; 7 bases fit TRBD1. CDR1 and CDR2 (germline): MNHEY, SVGAGI. V gave up 6 bases and J gave up 2 bases; unmatched junction bases: 4. CDR3 length: 14 amino acids. Here the CDR3 reads CASSRQGTYNEQFF. CDR3 nucleotide sequence: TGTGCCAGCAGCCGACAGGGCACCTACAATGAGCAGTTCTTC.

The chain links TRBV29-1 to TRBJ2-5; TRBD2 agrees at 7 bases. Germline assignment: CDR1 SQVTM and CDR2 ANQGSEA. The CDR3 has 14 amino acids. Trimming at V came to 3 bases and at J to 5 bases, leaving 9 bases not matched to a gene. CDR3 loop: CSVEGGSGLETQYF. CDR3 nucleotides: TGCAGCGTTGAGGGGGGGTCAGGGCTGGAGACCCAGTACTTC. Filled out from reference TRBV29-1 and TRBJ2-5, the complete variable domain reads SAVISQKPSRDICQRGTSLTIQCQVDSQVTMMFWYRQQPGQSLTLIATANQGSEATYESGFVIDKFPISRPNLTFSTLTVSNMSPEDSSIYLCSVEGGSGLETQYFGPGTRLLVL.

In this sample, this clone turned up once. The CDR3 sequence: CAWNPGIGELFF. DNA for the CDR3: TGTGCCTGGAACCCGGGGATCGGGGAGCTGTTTTTT. The chain employs TRBV30 and TRBJ2-2; weak D call: TRBD2 (5 bases). Germline CDR1 and CDR2: GTSNPN and SVGIG (reference sequence). The CDR3 sequence is 12 residues long. Trimming took 4 bases from V and 7 from J, leaving 10 bases between them.

The V gene is TRBV6-5, the J gene TRBJ2-7, with 11 bases identical to TRBD1. V lost 7 bases to trimming and J lost 5 bases; unmatched junction nucleotides: 7. Germline V gives CDR1 MNHEY, CDR2 SVGAGI. The CDR3 has 14 residues. The CDR3 DNA is TGTGCCAGCATAAAGGACAGGGGGCGCAACGAGCAGTACTTC. Translation gives CASIKDRGRNEQYF.

The genes are TRBV11-2 and TRBJ1-5; D ambiguous. Germline-derived CDR1 and CDR2 are SGHAT and FQNNGV. The CDR3 contains 14 residues. The V and J ends lost 1 base and 0 bases respectively, with 4 bases between them. CDR3 region: CASSLGHSNQPQHF. CDR3 bases: TGTGCCAGCAGCTTAGGTCATAGCAATCAGCCCCAGCATTTT.